This is a list of T cell receptor beta chains from one sample in a study of PD-1 blockade in classical Hodgkin lymphoma. Libraries were prepared by immunoSEQ multiplex PCR; TCRdb keeps only in-frame clonotypes and omits some of them. The sample contains about 45,000 clones, around three quarters of which appear only once. The sequencing here drew on peripheral blood mononuclear cells (PBMCs), taken before the second cycle of nivolumab. The receptor set was obtained from a human donor with classical Hodgkin lymphoma. Each CDR3 is given with its conserved first and last residue. The D gene is left open where the match is weak. The size entry is marked missing in some rows and otherwise reads once, few, many or a size class.

clone_size: NA
j_call: TRBJ1-1
d_call: NA
v_call: TRBV6-8
cdr3_aa: CASSSGVGASSTEAFF
cdr3_nt: TGTGCCAGCAGTTCCGGGGTAGGGGCGTCTTCCACTGAAGCTTTCTTT

clone_size: NA
j_call: TRBJ2-1
d_call: TRBD2
v_call: TRBV27
cdr3_aa: CASSQTSGSYEQFF
cdr3_nt: TGTGCCAGCAGTCAAACTAGCGGGTCCTATGAGCAGTTCTTC

clone_size: few
j_call: TRBJ1-2
d_call: NA
v_call: TRBV7-3
cdr3_aa: CASSRSAGSNYGYTF
cdr3_nt: TGTGCCAGCAGCCGTAGTGCAGGGTCTAACTATGGCTACACCTTC

clone_size: NA
j_call: TRBJ1-1
d_call: NA
v_call: TRBV7-2
cdr3_aa: CASSLLSGVRTEAFF
cdr3_nt: TGTGCCAGCAGCTTATTATCCGGGGTTCGGACTGAAGCTTTCTTT

clone_size: NA
j_call: TRBJ2-7
d_call: NA
v_call: TRBV6-5
cdr3_aa: CASSYSSYEQYF
cdr3_nt: TGTGCCAGCAGTTACTCATCCTACGAGCAGTACTTC

clone_size: NA
j_call: TRBJ2-2
d_call: NA
v_call: TRBV29-1
cdr3_aa: CSVEAHGVRGELFF
cdr3_nt: TGCAGCGTTGAGGCTCACGGGGTTCGGGGGGAGCTGTTTTTT

clone_size: NA
j_call: TRBJ1-4
d_call: TRBD1
v_call: TRBV13
cdr3_aa: CASSRRGQTNEKLFF
cdr3_nt: TGTGCCAGCAGCCGCCGGGGACAGACTAATGAAAAACTGTTTTTT

clone_size: medium-sized
j_call: TRBJ2-7
d_call: NA
v_call: TRBV28
cdr3_aa: CASSFPGTKQYF
cdr3_nt: TGTGCCAGCAGTTTCCCGGGCACCAAGCAGTACTTC

clone_size: NA
j_call: TRBJ2-2
d_call: TRBD2
v_call: TRBV10-3
cdr3_aa: CAISDSSGRVGTGELFF
cdr3_nt: TGTGCCATCAGTGATTCTAGCGGGAGGGTCGGCACCGGGGAGCTGTTTTTT

clone_size: NA
j_call: TRBJ1-1
d_call: TRBD1
v_call: TRBV29-1
cdr3_aa: CSVDGTAEAFF
cdr3_nt: TGCAGCGTCGATGGGACAGCTGAAGCTTTCTTT

clone_size: NA
j_call: TRBJ1-3
d_call: NA
v_call: TRBV6-5
cdr3_aa: CASRRDTSGNTIYF
cdr3_nt: TGTGCCAGCAGACGAGACACCTCTGGAAACACCATATATTTT

clone_size: few
j_call: TRBJ1-2
d_call: NA
v_call: TRBV7-9
cdr3_aa: CASSLEGYGYTF
cdr3_nt: TGTGCCAGCAGCTTAGAGGGATATGGCTACACCTTC

clone_size: NA
j_call: TRBJ2-1
d_call: TRBD2
v_call: TRBV29-1
cdr3_aa: CSVSWGTSSDEQFF
cdr3_nt: TGCAGCGTTAGTTGGGGGACTAGTAGCGATGAGCAGTTCTTC

clone_size: NA
j_call: TRBJ2-7
d_call: TRBD1
v_call: TRBV29-1
cdr3_aa: CSVLRDREFEQYF
cdr3_nt: TGCAGCGTGCTACGGGACAGGGAATTCGAGCAGTACTTC

clone_size: NA
j_call: TRBJ2-3
d_call: NA
v_call: TRBV20-1
cdr3_aa: CSGVFTDTQYF
cdr3_nt: TGCAGTGGAGTTTTCACAGATACGCAGTATTTT

clone_size: NA
j_call: TRBJ1-3
d_call: NA
v_call: TRBV5-1
cdr3_aa: CASSAFDGVEGNTIYF
cdr3_nt: TGCGCCAGCAGCGCCTTCGATGGGGTGGAGGGAAACACCATATATTTT

clone_size: once
j_call: TRBJ2-1
d_call: NA
v_call: TRBV6-5
cdr3_aa: CASRDRLYNEQFF
cdr3_nt: TGTGCCAGCCGAGACAGGCTCTACAATGAGCAGTTCTTC

clone_size: NA
j_call: TRBJ1-1
d_call: NA
v_call: TRBV27
cdr3_aa: CASVNRNTEAFF
cdr3_nt: TGTGCCAGTGTAAACAGGAACACTGAAGCTTTCTTT

clone_size: NA
j_call: TRBJ1-2
d_call: NA
v_call: TRBV28
cdr3_aa: CASSLSGLDWGYTF
cdr3_nt: TGTGCCAGCAGTTTATCTGGACTGGACTGGGGCTACACCTTC

clone_size: NA
j_call: TRBJ2-2
d_call: NA
v_call: TRBV9
cdr3_aa: CATRNTGELFF
cdr3_nt: TGTGCCACCAGAAACACCGGGGAGCTGTTTTTT

clone_size: NA
j_call: TRBJ2-7
d_call: NA
v_call: TRBV13
cdr3_aa: CASSLAPIGQYF
cdr3_nt: TGTGCCAGCAGCTTAGCTCCCATCGGGCAGTACTTC

clone_size: few
j_call: TRBJ1-6
d_call: NA
v_call: TRBV27
cdr3_aa: CATRKRTLHF
cdr3_nt: TGTGCCACCCGAAAACGGACCCTCCACTTT

clone_size: NA
j_call: TRBJ1-6
d_call: TRBD1
v_call: TRBV4-3
cdr3_aa: CASSQGQGSYNSPLHF
cdr3_nt: TGCGCCAGCAGCCAGGGACAGGGCTCCTATAATTCACCCCTCCACTTT

clone_size: few
j_call: TRBJ2-3
d_call: NA
v_call: TRBV14
cdr3_aa: CASSHAMIRTAEDTDTQYF
cdr3_nt: TGTGCCAGCAGCCACGCGATGATAAGGACAGCTGAAGACACCGATACGCAGTATTTT

clone_size: NA
j_call: TRBJ2-7
d_call: TRBD1
v_call: TRBV4-3
cdr3_aa: CASRRTGTADYEQYF
cdr3_nt: TGCGCCAGCAGACGCACCGGGACAGCAGACTACGAGCAGTACTTC

clone_size: few
j_call: TRBJ1-1
d_call: NA
v_call: TRBV10-3
cdr3_aa: CAISEREVNTEAFF
cdr3_nt: TGTGCCATCAGTGAGAGGGAGGTGAACACTGAAGCTTTCTTT